This T cell receptor beta chain originates from a study of CD8 T cells in cerebrospinal fluid in Alzheimer's disease. The wider study: Plate-based nested PCR sequencing and droplet-based sequencing measured CSF T cell clonal expansion. Broader study findings: Compared with controls, mild cognitive impairment or Alzheimer's disease patients showed higher maximum CSF clone percentages.

The CDR3 loop spans 13 amino acids. The germline CDR1 and CDR2 sequences are SEHNR and FQNEAQ (reference sequence). TCRdb reprocessed the 10x single-cell sequencing reads and stores each CDR3 protein as one record, lacking DNA. The sample data list around 950 distinct CDR3 sequences. This clonotype is labeled medium-sized (0.01 to 0.1%) based on frequency. Antigen: not known. Material: cerebrospinal fluid. This sequence was found in a human donor in good health. This chain joins TRBV7-9 and TRBJ1-4. This CDR3 is CASSLAAGRKLFF.